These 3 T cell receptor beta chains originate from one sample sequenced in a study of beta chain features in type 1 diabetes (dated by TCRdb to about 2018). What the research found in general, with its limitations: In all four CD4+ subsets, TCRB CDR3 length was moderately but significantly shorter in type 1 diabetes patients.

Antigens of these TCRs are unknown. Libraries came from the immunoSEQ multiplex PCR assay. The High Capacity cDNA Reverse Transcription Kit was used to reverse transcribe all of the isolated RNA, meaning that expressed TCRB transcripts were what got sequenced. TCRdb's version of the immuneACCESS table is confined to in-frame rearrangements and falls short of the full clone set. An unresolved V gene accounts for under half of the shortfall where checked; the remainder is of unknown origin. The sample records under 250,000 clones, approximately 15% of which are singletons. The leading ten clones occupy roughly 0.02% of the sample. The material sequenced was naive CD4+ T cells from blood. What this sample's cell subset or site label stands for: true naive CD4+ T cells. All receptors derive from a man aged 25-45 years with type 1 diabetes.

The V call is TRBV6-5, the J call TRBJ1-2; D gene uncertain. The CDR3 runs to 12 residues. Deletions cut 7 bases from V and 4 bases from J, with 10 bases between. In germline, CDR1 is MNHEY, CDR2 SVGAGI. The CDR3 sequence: CASTERGYGYTF. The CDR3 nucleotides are TGTGCCAGCACCGAACGGGGCTATGGCTACACCTTC.

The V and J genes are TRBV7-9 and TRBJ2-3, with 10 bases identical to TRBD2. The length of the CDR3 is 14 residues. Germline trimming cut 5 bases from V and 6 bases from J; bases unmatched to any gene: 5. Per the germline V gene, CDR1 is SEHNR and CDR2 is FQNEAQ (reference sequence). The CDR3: CASSEKREGDTQYF. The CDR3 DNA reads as TGTGCCAGCAGCGAAAAGCGGGAGGGGGATACGCAGTATTTT. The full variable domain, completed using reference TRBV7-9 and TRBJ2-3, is DTGVSQNPRHKITKRGQNVTFRCDPISEHNRLYWYRQTLGQGPEFLTYFQNEAQLEKSRLLSDRFSAERPKGSFSTLEIQRTEQGDSAMYLCASSEKREGDTQYFGPGTRLTVL.

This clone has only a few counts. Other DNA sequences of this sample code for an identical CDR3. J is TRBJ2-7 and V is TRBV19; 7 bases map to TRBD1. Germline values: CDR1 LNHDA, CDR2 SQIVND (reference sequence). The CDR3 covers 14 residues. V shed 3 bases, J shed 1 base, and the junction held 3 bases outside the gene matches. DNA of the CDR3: TGTGCCAGTAGTATTAGGGACAGTTCCTACGAGCAGTACTTC. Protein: CASSIRDSSYEQYF.